Listed here are 31 T cell receptor beta chains from one sample, sequenced in a study of Ad26.COV2.S vaccination and SARS-CoV-2 variants. Sequenced by immunoSEQ multiplex PCR; TCRdb stores in-frame clones only, minus some. Of 180,000 or so clones listed, around 85% are singletons. Source: peripheral blood, taken after recovery from COVID-19. Receptors originate from a human donor who had recovered from COVID-19.

V is TRBV7-3 and J is TRBJ2-1; D might be TRBD2 (6 bases). The CDR3 has 15 amino acids. CDR1 is SGHTA, CDR2 FQGTGA, per germline. The V and J ends lost 1 base and 2 bases respectively, with 9 bases between them. CDR3 protein: CASSLSGATYNEQFF. CDR3 in DNA: TGTGCCAGCAGCTTAAGCGGGGCCACCTACAATGAGCAGTTCTTC.

V usage is TRBV12-3 or TRBV12-4 and J usage is TRBJ1-6; tentatively, D is TRBD1 (5 bases). There are 13 residues in the CDR3. Trimming took 2 bases from V and 11 from J, leaving 10 bases between them. In DNA form, the CDR3 reads TGTGCCAGCAGTTTAAAAGGGGCAACACCCCTCCACTTT. Its protein product is CASSLKGATPLHF.

V is TRBV7-9 and J is TRBJ1-1; no firm D call. The CDR3 loop spans 12 amino acids. From germline, CDR1 is SEHNR and CDR2 FQNEAQ (reference sequence). Deletions cut 10 bases from V and 5 bases from J, with 14 bases between. CDR3 nucleotide sequence: TGTGCCACCAGAGGTTGGGTTACTGAAGCTTTCTTT. The encoded protein is CATRGWVTEAFF.

This clone was seen a few times. The CDR3 loop is CASSVTSGGSSMDTQYF. DNA of the CDR3: TGTGCCAGCAGCGTTACTAGCGGGGGGTCCTCGATGGATACGCAGTATTTT. The chain carries TRBV9 and TRBJ2-3, with 12 bases lining up with TRBD2. CDR1 SGDLS and CDR2 YYNGEE come from the germline V gene. This CDR3 contains 17 residues. After removal of 2 bases from V and 6 bases from J, the junction contained 10 bases not matched to a gene.

V gene TRBV7-2 combines with J gene TRBJ2-5; possibly TRBD1 for D (7 bases). CDR3 length: 14 amino acids. V lost 3 bases and J 5 bases, leaving 13 bases between the germline ends. Germline-derived CDR1 and CDR2 are SGHTA and FQGNSA. This chain's CDR3 is CASSLGGQSETQYF. The CDR3 DNA reads TGTGCCAGCAGCTTGGGGGGACAGTCGGAGACCCAGTACTTC.

This chain connects TRBV5-4 to TRBJ2-1, with D possibly being TRBD2 (5 bases). Trimming shortened V by 0 bases and J by 9 bases, and 13 bases separated the two germline ends. CDR1 is SGHNT, CDR2 YYREEE, per germline (reference sequence). The CDR3 spans 14 residues. CDR3 residues: CASSLVEVEGEQFF. The CDR3 DNA is TGTGCCAGCAGCTTGGTTGAGGTCGAGGGTGAGCAGTTCTTC.

The rearrangement links TRBV5-4 to TRBJ2-1; the match to TRBD2 covers 7 bases. CDR3 length: 15 residues. Germline lookup yields CDR1 SGHNT and CDR2 YYREEE (reference sequence). J was trimmed by 5 bases and V by 4 bases; bases with no gene match: 9. CDR3 sequence: CASSPGEGFNNEQFF. For the CDR3, the DNA is TGTGCCAGCAGCCCCGGGGAGGGTTTTAACAATGAGCAGTTCTTC.

The chain has TRBV3-1 (or the pseudogene TRBV3-2) and TRBJ2-7, with 11 bases matching TRBD1. The trim removed 5 bases at V and 4 bases at J, leaving 7 bases unmatched. The CDR3 has 15 amino acids. CDR1 and CDR2 from the germline V gene are LGHDT and YNNKEL (reference sequence). This CDR3 reads CASSERDRGTYEQYF. CDR3 coding DNA: TGTGCCAGCAGCGAGCGGGACAGGGGGACATACGAGCAGTACTTC.

The chain links TRBV7-8 to TRBJ1-1, with a weak D call TRBD1 (6 bases). V lost 2 bases and J lost 3, with 13 bases in between. CDR1 SGHVS and CDR2 FQNEAQ come from the germline V gene. This CDR3 has 15 residues. The CDR3 here is CASSLFRGGDTEAFF. In DNA, the CDR3 is TGTGCCAGCAGCTTATTCAGGGGTGGGGACACTGAAGCTTTCTTT.

The chain employs TRBV21-1 and TRBJ1-1. TRBV21-1 is noted as a pseudogene. This CDR3 has 8 residues. The CDR3 here is CASSGAFF. As DNA, the CDR3 is TGTGCCAGCAGCGGGGCTTTCTTT.

The chain uses TRBV21-1 and TRBJ1-2; the D segment call TRBD1 is taken from the table without a DNA check. TRBV21-1 is a known pseudogene. The CDR3 contains 15 residues. CDR3 protein: CASSTKGQQGSGYTF. Written as DNA, the CDR3 is TGTGCCAGCAGCACCAAGGGACAGCAGGGAAGTGGCTACACCTTC.

The CDR3 DNA reads as TGTGCCAGCAGCCAAGAGAAACCGTCGCCCGGGGAGCTGTTTTTT. As protein: CASSQEKPSPGELFF. V and J are TRBV3-1 (or the pseudogene TRBV3-2) and TRBJ2-2; the D is unclear. The germline V gene has CDR1 LGHDT and CDR2 YNNKEL (reference sequence). The CDR3 totals 15 residues. Between the trimmed V and J ends, which lost 0 bases and 6 bases, there was a span of 11 bases.

This clone was detected once. This sequence joins TRBV2 and TRBJ1-6; the D is unclear. The CDR3 length is 13 residues. Germline values: CDR1 SNHLY, CDR2 FYNNEI. V gave up 4 bases and J gave up 6 bases, with 7 bases separating them. The CDR3 loop is CASSGEFNSPLHF. CDR3 DNA sequence: TGTGCCAGCAGTGGAGAATTTAATTCACCCCTCCACTTT.

The V gene is TRBV12-5, the J gene TRBJ2-3; no clear D gene. The CDR3 runs 13 residues. Germline CDR1 and CDR2: LGHNT and FRNRAP. Trimming took off 6 bases at V and 1 base at J, with 8 bases between the two ends. The chain's CDR3 is CASGMVGTDTQYF. CDR3 DNA: TGTGCTAGTGGCATGGTAGGCACAGATACGCAGTATTTT. The entire variable domain, with the rest obtained from reference TRBV12-5 and TRBJ2-3, is as follows: DARVTQTPRHKVTEMGQEVTMRCQPILGHNTVFWYRQTMMQGLELLAYFRNRAPLDDSGMPKDRFSAEMPDATLATLKIQPSEPRDSAVYFCASGMVGTDTQYFGPGTRLTVL.

This chain joins TRBV5-5 and TRBJ2-3; 7 bases fit TRBD1. V lost 6 bases, J lost 4 bases, and 11 bases stayed unmatched. Germline V lookup: CDR1 SGHKS, CDR2 YYEKEE (reference sequence). This CDR3 region has 15 residues. The CDR3 nucleotides are TGTGCCAGCACCGCGACAGGGATTGGGTCAGATACGCAGTATTTT. The encoded protein is CASTATGIGSDTQYF. The full variable domain, in which reference TRBV5-5 and TRBJ2-3 provide the parts outside the CDR3, is DAGVTQSPTHLIKTRGQQVTLRCSPISGHKSVSWYQQVLGQGPQFIFQYYEKEERGRGNFPDRFSARQFPNYSSELNVNALLLGDSALYLCASTATGIGSDTQYFGPGTRLTVL.

The rearrangement links TRBV10-3 to TRBJ1-4; a possible D gene is TRBD1 (6 bases). The CDR3 is 14 residues long. V shed 3 bases and J shed 6 bases, with 11 bases lying between them. Germline assignment: CDR1 ENHRY and CDR2 SYGVKD. The CDR3 loop is CAISDLGGDEKLFF. The CDR3 bases are TGTGCCATCAGTGACTTGGGGGGCGATGAAAAACTGTTTTTT.

The chain links TRBV11-2 to TRBJ1-1; 9 bases are a match to TRBD1. V was pared by 4 bases and J by 3 bases, with 6 bases of the junction left unmatched. The CDR3 is 15 residues long. The germline V gene has CDR1 SGHAT and CDR2 FQNNGV. The CDR3 region has the DNA TGTGCCAGCAGCTCCTACAGGGGGCAGGACACTGAAGCTTTCTTT. Amino acid sequence: CASSSYRGQDTEAFF.

The CDR3 reads CASSFGGEQFF. The CDR3 region has the DNA TGTGCCAGCAGTTTCGGGGGTGAGCAGTTCTTC. The chain recombines TRBV27 with TRBJ2-1, with a weak D call TRBD2 (6 bases). V lost 3 bases, J lost 9 bases, and 6 bases lay in between. There are 11 residues in the CDR3. Germline CDR1 is MNHEY and CDR2 is SMNVEV (reference sequence).

This clone appeared once. The chain recombines TRBV9 with TRBJ1-2, with 7 bases lining up with TRBD1. CDR1 is SGDLS, CDR2 YYNGEE, per germline. J was trimmed by 3 bases and V by 4 bases; bases with no gene match: 6. The CDR3 spans 14 residues. The chain's CDR3 is CASSPLDRDYGYTF. CDR3 nucleotide sequence: TGTGCCAGCAGCCCACTAGACAGGGACTATGGCTACACCTTC.

The DNA of the CDR3 is TGCGCCAGCAGCCATTATACAGGGAGTCGGGAGGCTTCACCCCTCCACTTT. This codes for CASSHYTGSREASPLHF. The chain couples TRBV4-1 to TRBJ1-6; possibly TRBD1 for D (6 bases). Germline CDR1 MGHRA, CDR2 YSYEKL. V was shortened by 3 bases and J by 9 bases, with 21 bases between the two germline ends. There are 17 residues in the CDR3.

This chain uses TRBV27 with TRBJ2-7; 9 bases are shared with TRBD1. The CDR3 covers 14 residues. Per the germline V gene, CDR1 is MNHEY and CDR2 is SMNVEV (reference sequence). The trim removed 6 bases at V and 9 bases at J, leaving 12 bases unmatched. The CDR3 spells CASSLTTGQGRQYF. For the CDR3, the DNA is TGTGCCAGCAGCCTTACGACGGGACAGGGCCGGCAGTACTTC.

The chain has TRBV7-9 and TRBJ1-2; no clear D. CDR3 size: 11 residues. Deletions cut 6 bases from V and 6 bases from J, with 8 bases between. CDR1 is SEHNR and CDR2 is FQNEAQ in the germline V gene (reference sequence). The DNA of the CDR3 is TGTGCCAGCAGTTCTGAGCATGGCTACACCTTC. As protein: CASSSEHGYTF.

The chain links TRBV7-3 to TRBJ2-1, with TRBD2 as a possible D gene (6 bases). Germline CDR1 is SGHTA and CDR2 is FQGTGA. The CDR3 sequence is 14 residues long. Trimming cost V 2 bases and J 8 bases, with 13 bases left between them. The CDR3 DNA follows: TGTGCCAGCAGCTTAGGGGGGTCCGAGTATGAGCAGTTCTTC. Its translation: CASSLGGSEYEQFF.

The chain uses TRBV2 and TRBJ2-7; D is undetermined. CDR1 and CDR2 from the germline V gene are SNHLY and FYNNEI. Trimming pared 6 bases from V and 0 bases from J, leaving 9 bases between. There are 13 residues in the CDR3. The CDR3 DNA is TGTGCCAGCAGGGAGAGGAGCTCCTACGAGCAGTACTTC. Translating gives CASRERSSYEQYF.

The V gene is TRBV27, the J gene TRBJ1-1; TRBD1 is a possible D gene (6 bases). V lost 5 bases to trimming and J lost 0 bases, with 16 bases between them. This CDR3 has 16 residues. Germline V gives CDR1 MNHEY, CDR2 SMNVEV (reference sequence). In DNA form, the CDR3 reads TGTGCCAGCAGTAGAGGACAGACTTTTATGAACACTGAAGCTTTCTTT. This translates into CASSRGQTFMNTEAFF.

The chain combines TRBV11-2 with TRBJ2-3, with D hard to call. CDR3 length equals 12 residues. Between the trimmed V and J ends, which lost 7 bases and 0 bases, there was a span of 5 bases. Germline V gene sequence: CDR1 SGHAT, CDR2 FQNNGV. DNA for the CDR3: TGTGCCAGCACCCCAAGCACAGATACGCAGTATTTT. This codes for CASTPSTDTQYF.

This sequence joins TRBV18 and TRBJ2-7; 10 nucleotides align to TRBD2. J gave up 0 bases and V 3 bases, and 17 bases lay outside the gene matches. Germline CDR1 KGHSH, CDR2 LQKENI. The CDR3 extends over 20 amino acids. The CDR3 region has the DNA TGTGCCAGCTCACCCTCGGGACTGCCCGGGACTAGCGTCAACTCCTACGAGCAGTACTTC. Its translation is CASSPSGLPGTSVNSYEQYF.

This clone was seen more than once but under ten times. The chain uses TRBV9 and TRBJ2-3, with D possibly matching TRBD2 (6 bases). V gave up 3 bases and J gave up 2 bases, with 10 bases separating them. The CDR3 is made up of 14 amino acids. From germline, CDR1 is SGDLS and CDR2 YYNGEE. CDR3 amino acids: CASSEGLATDTQYF. The CDR3 DNA is TGTGCCAGCAGCGAGGGACTGGCCACAGATACGCAGTATTTT.

The chain links TRBV5-4 to TRBJ2-7; tentatively, D is TRBD2 (5 bases). Trimming shortened V by 0 bases and J by 6 bases, and 13 bases separated the two germline ends. The CDR3 has 14 amino acids. From germline, CDR1 is SGHNT and CDR2 YYREEE (reference sequence). CDR3 DNA sequence: TGTGCCAGCAGCTTGGAGGGTGATGGGAGCGAGCAGTACTTC. Amino acids: CASSLEGDGSEQYF.

The chain recombines TRBV2 with TRBJ1-5; D gene uncertain. The V gene's germline CDR1 is SNHLY and CDR2 FYNNEI. V dropped 2 bases and J dropped 2 bases, with 4 bases sitting between them. The CDR3 has 13 residues. The CDR3, as DNA: TGTGCCAGCAGTGAAACGGGCAATCAGCCCCAGCATTTT. Translating it yields CASSETGNQPQHF.

The chain joins TRBV21-1 to TRBJ1-1. TRBV21-1 has pseudogene status. CDR3 length equals 12 residues. For the CDR3, the DNA is TGTGCCAGCAGCAAAAGGGACACTGAAGCTTTCTTT. It specifies CASSKRDTEAFF.